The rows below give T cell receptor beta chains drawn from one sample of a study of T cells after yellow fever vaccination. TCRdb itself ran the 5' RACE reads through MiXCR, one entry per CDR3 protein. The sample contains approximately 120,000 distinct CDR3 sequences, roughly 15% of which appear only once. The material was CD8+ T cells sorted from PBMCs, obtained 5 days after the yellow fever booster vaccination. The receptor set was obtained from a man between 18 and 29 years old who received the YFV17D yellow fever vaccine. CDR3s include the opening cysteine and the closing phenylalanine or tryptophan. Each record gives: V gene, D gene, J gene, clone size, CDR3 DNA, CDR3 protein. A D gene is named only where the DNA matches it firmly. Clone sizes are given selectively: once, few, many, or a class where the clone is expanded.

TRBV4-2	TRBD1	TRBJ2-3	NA	TGTGCCAGCAGGACACAGGGGGTTGCGACAGATACGCAGTATTTT	CASRTQGVATDTQYF
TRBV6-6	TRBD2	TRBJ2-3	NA	TGTGCCAGCAGGTACCTAGCGGCTAGCACAGATACGCAGTATTTT	CASRYLAASTDTQYF
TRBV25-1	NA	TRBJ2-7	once	TGTGCCAGCAGTGATACAGGAGACGAGCAGTACTTC	CASSDTGDEQYF
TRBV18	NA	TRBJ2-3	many	TGTGCCAGCTCTCGACCGGCCGGTGACACAGATACGCAGTATTTT	CASSRPAGDTDTQYF
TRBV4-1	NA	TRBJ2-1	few	TGCGCCAGCAGCATTTCAGTCAATGAGCAGTTCTTC	CASSISVNEQFF
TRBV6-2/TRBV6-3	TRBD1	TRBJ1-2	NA	TGTGCCAGCAGTTACGTTGCAGGGGGCCGAGAGGGCTACACCTTC	CASSYVAGGREGYTF
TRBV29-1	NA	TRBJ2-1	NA	TGCAGCCCGATGTACGGGGACAATGAGCAGTTCTTC	CSPMYGDNEQFF
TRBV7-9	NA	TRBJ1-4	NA	TGTGCCAGCAGCTTCGGTAGAGCAGGGGATCGGTGGATGAAACTGTTTTTT	CASSFGRAGDRWMKLFF
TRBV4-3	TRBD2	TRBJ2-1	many	TGCGCCAGCAGCCAACTTAACGGGGGGAATGAGCAGTTCTTC	CASSQLNGGNEQFF
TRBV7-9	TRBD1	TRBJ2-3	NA	TGTGCCAGCAGCTTACCCCGGACAGGGGGTATAGTTCGAGATACGCAGTATTTT	CASSLPRTGGIVRDTQYF
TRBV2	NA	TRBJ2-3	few	TGTGCCAGCAATGTCGGAATTTCTAGCACAGATACGCAGTATTTT	CASNVGISSTDTQYF
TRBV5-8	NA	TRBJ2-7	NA	TGTGCCAGCACCCTTGGGCAGGGACCCTACGAGCAGTACTTC	CASTLGQGPYEQYF
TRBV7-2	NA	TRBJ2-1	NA	TGTGCCAGCAGCTTATTTGGGGGCAATGAGCAGTTCTTC	CASSLFGGNEQFF
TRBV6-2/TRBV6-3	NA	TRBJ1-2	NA	TGTGCCAGCAGACAAGGATTTGCGGGGGGTTATGGCTACACCTTC	CASRQGFAGGYGYTF
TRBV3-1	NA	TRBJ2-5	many	TGTGCCAGCAGCCCGTCCGGGACGGAGGAGACCCAGTACTTC	CASSPSGTEETQYF
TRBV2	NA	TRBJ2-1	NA	TGTGCCAGCAGCGAACCAGGCTGGGGCCGATACAATGAGCAGTTCTTC	CASSEPGWGRYNEQFF
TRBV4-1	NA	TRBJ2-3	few	TGCGCCAGCAGCCAAGATAAGGACTTCTACCCACAGTATTTT	CASSQDKDFYPQYF
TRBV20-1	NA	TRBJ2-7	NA	TGCAGTGCTAGAGACCCAGGACAGACGAACTACGAGCAGTACTTC	CSARDPGQTNYEQYF
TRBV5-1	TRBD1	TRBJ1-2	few	TGCGCCAGCAGCTTGGTGGCCCTCTCAGGGGGCTGGGGAGATGGCTACACCTTC	CASSLVALSGGWGDGYTF
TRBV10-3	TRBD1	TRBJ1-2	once	TGTGCCATCAGTGAGTCGGGGACAGTAGCTAACTATGGCTACACCTTC	CAISESGTVANYGYTF
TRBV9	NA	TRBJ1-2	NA	TGTGCCAGCAGCCCAGAGGGGGACTATGGCTACACCTTC	CASSPEGDYGYTF
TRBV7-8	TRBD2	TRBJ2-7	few	TGTGCCAGCAGCTCTGGGACTAGCGGTTCCTACGAGCAGTACTTC	CASSSGTSGSYEQYF
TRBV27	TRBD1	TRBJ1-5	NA	TGTGCCAGCAGATTGCAGGGGGTAAATCAGCCCAAGCATTTT	CASRLQGVNQPKHF
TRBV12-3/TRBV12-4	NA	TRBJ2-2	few	TGTGCCAGCAGATCCCCGGGCACCTACACCGGGGAGCTGTTTTTT	CASRSPGTYTGELFF
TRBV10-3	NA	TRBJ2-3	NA	TGTGCCATCAGGGAGGCCTTCACAGATACGCAGTATTTT	CAIREAFTDTQYF
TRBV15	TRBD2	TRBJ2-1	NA	TGTGCCACCAGCTTTAGTAGCGGGGGGCCGAGGAATGAGCAGTTCTTC	CATSFSSGGPRNEQFF
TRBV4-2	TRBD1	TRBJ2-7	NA	TGTGCCAGCAGCCAAGATGACGGACAGGGCTCGTTAGGTTCCTACGAGCAGTACTTC	CASSQDDGQGSLGSYEQYF